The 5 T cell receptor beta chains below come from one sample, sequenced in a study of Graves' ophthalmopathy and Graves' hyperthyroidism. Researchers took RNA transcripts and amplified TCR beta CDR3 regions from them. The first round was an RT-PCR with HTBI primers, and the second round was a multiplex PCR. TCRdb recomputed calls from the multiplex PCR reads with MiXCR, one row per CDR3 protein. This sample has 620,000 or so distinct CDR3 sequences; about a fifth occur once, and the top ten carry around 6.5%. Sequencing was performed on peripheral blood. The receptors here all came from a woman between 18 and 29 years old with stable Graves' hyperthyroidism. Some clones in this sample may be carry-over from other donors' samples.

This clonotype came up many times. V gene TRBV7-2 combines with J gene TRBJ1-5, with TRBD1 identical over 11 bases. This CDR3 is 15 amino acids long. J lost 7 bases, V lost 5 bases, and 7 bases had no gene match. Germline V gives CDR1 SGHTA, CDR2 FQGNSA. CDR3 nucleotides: TGTGCCAGCAGCCCCCGGACAGGGGGCGACCAGCCCCAGCATTTT. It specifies CASSPRTGGDQPQHF.

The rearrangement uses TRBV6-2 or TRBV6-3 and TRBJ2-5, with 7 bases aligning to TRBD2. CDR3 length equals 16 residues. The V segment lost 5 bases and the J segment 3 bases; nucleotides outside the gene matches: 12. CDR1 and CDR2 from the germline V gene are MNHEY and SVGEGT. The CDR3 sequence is CASSPSVSGYKETQYF. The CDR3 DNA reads TGTGCCAGCAGTCCCTCGGTTAGCGGGTATAAAGAGACCCAGTACTTC.

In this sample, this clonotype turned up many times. In DNA, the CDR3 is TGCAGTGCTCCCGGGATTCCGGCTAACTATGGCTACACCTTC. Its protein is CSAPGIPANYGYTF. The chain has TRBV20-1 and TRBJ1-2; D gene uncertain. The germline CDR1 and CDR2 sequences are DFQATT and SNEGSKA (reference sequence). The CDR3 length is 14 residues. Trimming removed 5 bases from V and 0 bases from J, with 13 bases in between.

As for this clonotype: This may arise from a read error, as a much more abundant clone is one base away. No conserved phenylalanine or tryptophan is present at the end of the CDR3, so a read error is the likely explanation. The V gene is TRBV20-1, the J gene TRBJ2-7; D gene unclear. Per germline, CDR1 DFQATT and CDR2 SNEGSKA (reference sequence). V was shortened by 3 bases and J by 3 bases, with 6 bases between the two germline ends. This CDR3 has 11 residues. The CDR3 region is CSASYNYEQYL. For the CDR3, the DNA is TGCAGTGCTAGCTATAACTACGAGCAGTACTTG.

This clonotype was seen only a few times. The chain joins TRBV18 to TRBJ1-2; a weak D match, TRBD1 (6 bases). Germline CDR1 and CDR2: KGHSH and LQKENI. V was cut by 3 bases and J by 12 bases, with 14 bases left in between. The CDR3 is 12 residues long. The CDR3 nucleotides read TGTGCCAGCTCACCGACGGTTAGGGGGGACACCTTC. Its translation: CASSPTVRGDTF. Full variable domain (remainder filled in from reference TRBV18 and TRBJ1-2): NAGVMQNPRHLVRRRGQEARLRCSPMKGHSHVYWYRQLPEEGLKFMVYLQKENIIDESGMPKERFSAEFPKEGPSILRIQQVVRGDSAAYFCASSPTVRGDTFGSGTRLTVV.